Here is one TCR beta chain with its context. The target antigen is unknown. Only in-frame clones appear in the TCRdb table, and some are missing; sequencing was by immunoSEQ multiplex PCR. This table has 30,000 to 35,000 clones, about 87% appearing once. V lost 6 bases and J lost 1, with 15 bases in between. The CDR3 runs 15 residues. Germline CDR1 reads MNHNS; CDR2 reads SASEGT. These data are taken from a study of regulatory and conventional T cells in RAG deficiency. Study-wide points: Patient subsets had shorter CDR3s; Omenn Treg-Tconv overlap exceeded 85%.

The data were also submitted as part of a second study, on regulatory T cells. As reported in that work: Primers: 52 TRBV forward and 13 TRBJ reverse.

This chain uses TRBV6-1 with TRBJ1-2, with a weak D call TRBD1 (6 bases). The source is a human donor in good health. The sample taken for sequencing was CD8+ T cells sorted from blood. The CDR3 sequence is CASSPGQSHNYGYTF. The CDR3 DNA reads TGTGCCAGCAGCCCCGGACAGAGCCATAACTATGGCTACACCTTC.